This T cell receptor (beta chain) was identified during a study of T cell responses to AZD1222 COVID-19 vaccine. Clones were sequenced by immunoSEQ multiplex PCR, and TCRdb holds only the in-frame ones, with some missing. The repertoire has some 130,000 clones, approximately 85% of them found once; the top ten carry under 2%. The length of the CDR3 is 18 residues. The ends were cut back, 1 base at V and 4 bases at J, with 22 bases in the middle. Germline values: CDR1 MGHRA, CDR2 YSYEKL. The sequence was obtained from an adult in good health. V gene TRBV4-1 combines with J gene TRBJ1-2, with D tentatively TRBD1 (5 bases). This sample comprised peripheral blood, obtained on day 0 of AZD1222 vaccination. CDR3 protein: CASSQASGTDSGVYGYTF. In nucleotides, the CDR3 is TGCGCCAGCAGCCAAGCCTCGGGGACGGACTCCGGGGTCTATGGCTACACCTTC.